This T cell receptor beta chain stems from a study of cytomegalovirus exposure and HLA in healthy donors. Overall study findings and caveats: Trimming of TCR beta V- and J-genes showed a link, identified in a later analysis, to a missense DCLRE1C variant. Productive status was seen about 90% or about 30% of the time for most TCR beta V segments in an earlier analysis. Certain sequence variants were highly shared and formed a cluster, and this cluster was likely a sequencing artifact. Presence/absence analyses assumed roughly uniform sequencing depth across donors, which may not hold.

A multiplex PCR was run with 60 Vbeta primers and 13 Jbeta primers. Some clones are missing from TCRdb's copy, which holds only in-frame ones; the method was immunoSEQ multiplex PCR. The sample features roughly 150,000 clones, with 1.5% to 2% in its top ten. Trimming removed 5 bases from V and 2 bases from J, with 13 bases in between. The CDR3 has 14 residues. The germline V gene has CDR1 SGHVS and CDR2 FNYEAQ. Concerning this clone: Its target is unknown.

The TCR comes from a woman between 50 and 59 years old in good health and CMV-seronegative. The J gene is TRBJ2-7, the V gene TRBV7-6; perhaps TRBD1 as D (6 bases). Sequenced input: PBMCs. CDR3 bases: TGTGCCAGCAGCCTGGGACAACGAACCTACGAGCAGTACTTC. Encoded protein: CASSLGQRTYEQYF.